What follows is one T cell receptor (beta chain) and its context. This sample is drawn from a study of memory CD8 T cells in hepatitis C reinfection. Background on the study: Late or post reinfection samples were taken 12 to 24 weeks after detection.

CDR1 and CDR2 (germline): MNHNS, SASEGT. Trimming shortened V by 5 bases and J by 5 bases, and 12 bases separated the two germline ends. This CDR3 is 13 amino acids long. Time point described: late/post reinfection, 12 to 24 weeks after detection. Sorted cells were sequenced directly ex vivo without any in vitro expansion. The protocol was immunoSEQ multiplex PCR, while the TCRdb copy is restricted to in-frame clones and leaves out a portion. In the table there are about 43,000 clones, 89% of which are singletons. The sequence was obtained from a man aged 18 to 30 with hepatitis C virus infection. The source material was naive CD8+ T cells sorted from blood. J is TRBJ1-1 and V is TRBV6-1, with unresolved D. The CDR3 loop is CASSQTGRTEAFF. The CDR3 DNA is TGTGCCAGCAGTCAAACGGGTAGGACTGAAGCTTTCTTT.